Below, one TCR beta chain is given with its context. The antigen remains unidentified. Library preparation (for TCRbeta) was performed with unique molecular identifiers. TCRdb independently ran MiXCR on the PCR reads; one entry per CDR3 protein. The table records approximately 490,000 distinct CDR3 sequences, more than 9% of them present only once. The data stem from a study of T-cell reconstitution after alpha-beta-depleted transplantation in children. Findings and caveats of the study: T-cell numbers and diversity one year post-transplant derived largely from freshly generated T cells. About two months after transplant, alpha-beta T cells reportedly came from several hundred expanded graft clones. Surviving recipient T cells and thymic progenitors produced the high day-60 TCRbeta diversity seen in some patients.

Unmatched junction bases numbered 4, after V lost 3 bases and J lost 5 bases. The CDR3 runs 14 residues. The TCR comes from a child under 10 years old with inherited bone marrow failure, due to receive a stem cell transplant. This chain links TRBV12-3 or TRBV12-4 with TRBJ2-5; 9 nucleotides agree with TRBD2. Material: PBMCs, obtained before TCRalphabeta/CD19-depleted stem cell transplant. CDR3 region: CASSFSGSLETQYF. In DNA, the CDR3 is TGTGCCAGCAGTTTTAGCGGGAGCCTCGAGACCCAGTACTTC.